The entry below gives a single T cell receptor (beta chain) sequence along with its context. The target antigen is unknown. This sample was taken from a study of identical twins. Donors were all healthy Caucasians. A single record per CDR3 protein comes from TCRdb applying MiXCR to the 5' RACE reads. The table lists around 340,000 distinct CDR3 sequences, about 9% of them singletons. Study-wide findings and caveats: Interpretation of the results relied on cross-sectional statistical analysis and not on following the same donors. Shared out-of-frame alpha sequences (those common to twins) showed excess low generation probability. Abundant beta clonotypes from cord blood bore fewer insertions; memory repertoires lacked this pattern.

The sequence came from a woman aged 50 to 60 in good health. The sequencing sample was made of naive T cells sorted from blood.

The CDR3 DNA reads as TGTGCCAGCAGTTACGCCAGGGTAGAGACCCAGTACTTC. This encodes CASSYARVETQYF. The chain has TRBV6-7 and TRBJ2-5, with D perhaps TRBD1 (5 bases). TRBV6-7 qualifies as an ORF whose function is uncertain. There are 13 residues in the CDR3. V shed 2 bases and J shed 4 bases, with 8 bases lying between them.